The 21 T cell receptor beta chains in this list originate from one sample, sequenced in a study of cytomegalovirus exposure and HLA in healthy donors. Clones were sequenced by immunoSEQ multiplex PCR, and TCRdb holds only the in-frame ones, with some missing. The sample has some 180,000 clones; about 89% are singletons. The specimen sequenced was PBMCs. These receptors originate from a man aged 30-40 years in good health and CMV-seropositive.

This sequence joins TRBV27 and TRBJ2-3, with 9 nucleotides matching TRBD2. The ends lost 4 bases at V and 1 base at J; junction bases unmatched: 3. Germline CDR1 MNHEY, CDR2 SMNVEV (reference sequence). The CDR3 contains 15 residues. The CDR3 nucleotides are TGTGCCAGCAGTTCAAGGACTAGCGGCACAGATACGCAGTATTTT. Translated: CASSSRTSGTDTQYF.

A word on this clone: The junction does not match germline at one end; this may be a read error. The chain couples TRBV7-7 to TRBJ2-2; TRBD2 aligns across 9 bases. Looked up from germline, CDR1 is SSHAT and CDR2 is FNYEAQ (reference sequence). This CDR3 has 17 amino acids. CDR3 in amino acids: CASSLEAGGPLTGELFF. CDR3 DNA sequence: TGTGCTAGCAGCTTAGAGGCGGGAGGGCCGCTCACCGGGGAGCTGTTTTTT.

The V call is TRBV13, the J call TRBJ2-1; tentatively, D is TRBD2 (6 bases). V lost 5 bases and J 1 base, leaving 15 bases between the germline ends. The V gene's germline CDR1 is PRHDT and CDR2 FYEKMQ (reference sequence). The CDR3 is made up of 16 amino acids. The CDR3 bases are TGTGCCAGCAGCGAACTAGCAGACTTTTCCTACAATGAGCAGTTCTTC. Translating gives CASSELADFSYNEQFF.

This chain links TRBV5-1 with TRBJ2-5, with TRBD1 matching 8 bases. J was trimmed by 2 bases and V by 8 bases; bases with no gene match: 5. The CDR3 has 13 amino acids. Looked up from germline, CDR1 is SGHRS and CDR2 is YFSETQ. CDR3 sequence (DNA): TGCGCCAGTACCGGGACAGGACAAGAGACCCAGTACTTC. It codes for CASTGTGQETQYF. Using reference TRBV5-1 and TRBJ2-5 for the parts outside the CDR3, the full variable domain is KAGVTQTPRYLIKTRGQQVTLSCSPISGHRSVSWYQQTPGQGLQFLFEYFSETQRNKGNFPGRFSGRQFSNSRSEMNVSTLELGDSALYLCASTGTGQETQYFGPGTRLLVL.

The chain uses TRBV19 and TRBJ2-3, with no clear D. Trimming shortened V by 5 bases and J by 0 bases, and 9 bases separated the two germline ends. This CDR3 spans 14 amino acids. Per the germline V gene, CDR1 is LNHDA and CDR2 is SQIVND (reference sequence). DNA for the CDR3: TGTGCCAGTAGTTCTCCACGGAGCACAGATACGCAGTATTTT. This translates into CASSSPRSTDTQYF.

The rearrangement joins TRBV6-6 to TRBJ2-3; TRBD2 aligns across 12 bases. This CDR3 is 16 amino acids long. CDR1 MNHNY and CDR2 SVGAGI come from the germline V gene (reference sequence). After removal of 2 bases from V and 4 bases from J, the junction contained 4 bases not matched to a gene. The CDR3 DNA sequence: TGTGCCAGCAGTTACACGACTAGCGGGAGCGCAGATACGCAGTATTTT. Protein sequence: CASSYTTSGSADTQYF.

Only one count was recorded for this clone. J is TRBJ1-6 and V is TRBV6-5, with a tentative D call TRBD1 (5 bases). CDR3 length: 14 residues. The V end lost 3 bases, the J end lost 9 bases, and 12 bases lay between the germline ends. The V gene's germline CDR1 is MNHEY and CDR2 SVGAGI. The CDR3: CASSYGGGSSPLHF. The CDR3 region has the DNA TGTGCCAGCAGTTATGGGGGGGGTAGTTCACCCCTCCACTTT.

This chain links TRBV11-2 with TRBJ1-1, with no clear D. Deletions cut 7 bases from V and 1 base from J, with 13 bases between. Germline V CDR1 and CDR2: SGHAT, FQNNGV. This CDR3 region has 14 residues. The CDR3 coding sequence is TGTGCCAGCACCATCGGACGGCAGAACACTGAAGCTTTCTTT. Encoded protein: CASTIGRQNTEAFF.

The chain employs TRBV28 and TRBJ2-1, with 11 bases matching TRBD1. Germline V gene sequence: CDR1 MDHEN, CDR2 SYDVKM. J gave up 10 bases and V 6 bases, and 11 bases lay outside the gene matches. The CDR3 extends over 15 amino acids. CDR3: CASRPGQGEGYEQFF. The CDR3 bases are TGTGCCAGCAGACCGGGACAGGGGGAGGGCTACGAGCAGTTCTTC.

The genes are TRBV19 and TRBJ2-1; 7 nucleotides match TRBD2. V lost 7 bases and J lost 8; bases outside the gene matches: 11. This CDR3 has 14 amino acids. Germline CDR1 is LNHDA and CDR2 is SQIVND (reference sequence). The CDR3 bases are TGTGCCAGTAACGTCGGCGGGAGAACTTATGAGCAGTTCTTC. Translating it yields CASNVGGRTYEQFF.

CDR3 nucleotide sequence: TGTGCCAGCAGTTCACAGGGGCGACAAGAGACCCAGTACTTC. Protein product: CASSSQGRQETQYF. V usage is TRBV27 and J usage is TRBJ2-5; 7 nucleotides line up with TRBD1. V gave up 4 bases and J gave up 2 bases; unmatched junction bases: 4. The germline gives CDR1 MNHEY, CDR2 SMNVEV (reference sequence). The CDR3 has 14 residues.

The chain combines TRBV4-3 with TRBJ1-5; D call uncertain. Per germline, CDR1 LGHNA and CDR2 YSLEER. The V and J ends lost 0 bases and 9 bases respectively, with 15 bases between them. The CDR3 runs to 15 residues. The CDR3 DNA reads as TGCGCCAGCAGCCAAGAAAACCCGCCGGTAAGGCCCCAGCATTTT. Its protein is CASSQENPPVRPQHF.

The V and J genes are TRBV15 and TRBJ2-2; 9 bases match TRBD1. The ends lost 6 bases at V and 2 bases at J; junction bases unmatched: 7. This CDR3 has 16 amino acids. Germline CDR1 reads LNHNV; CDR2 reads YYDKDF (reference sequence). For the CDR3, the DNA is TGTGCCACCAGGTCCCCGGGACAGGGAAACACCGGGGAGCTGTTTTTT. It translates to CATRSPGQGNTGELFF.

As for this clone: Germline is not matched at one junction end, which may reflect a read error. The CDR3 nucleotides are TGTGCCAGCTCCTCAGGCCCAGATATGCAGTATTTT. Translation: CASSSGPDMQYF. The chain is built from TRBV18 and TRBJ2-3, with unresolved D. CDR1 and CDR2 from the germline V gene are KGHSH and LQKENI. This CDR3 contains 12 residues.

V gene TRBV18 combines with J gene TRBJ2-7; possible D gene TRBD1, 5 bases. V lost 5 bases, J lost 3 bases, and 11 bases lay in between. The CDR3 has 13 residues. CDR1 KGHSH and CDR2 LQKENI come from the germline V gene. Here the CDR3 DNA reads TGTGCCAGCTCAGCAGGGCTGCACTACGAGCAGTACTTC. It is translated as CASSAGLHYEQYF.

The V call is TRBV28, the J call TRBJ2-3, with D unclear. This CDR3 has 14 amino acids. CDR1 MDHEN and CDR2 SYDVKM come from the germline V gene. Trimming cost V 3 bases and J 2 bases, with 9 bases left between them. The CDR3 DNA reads TGTGCCAGCAGTTTGGCTGGAGACACAGATACGCAGTATTTT. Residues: CASSLAGDTDTQYF.

The CDR3 nucleotides are TGTGCCAGCAGCCTAGGGGGAGTAGGATACAATGAGCAGTTCTTC. Its protein is CASSLGGVGYNEQFF. The chain is built from TRBV11-3 and TRBJ2-1, with TRBD1 as a possible D gene (6 bases). This CDR3 spans 15 amino acids. Trimming removed 5 bases at V and 4 bases at J, with 15 bases between. From germline, CDR1 is SGHNT and CDR2 YENEEA.

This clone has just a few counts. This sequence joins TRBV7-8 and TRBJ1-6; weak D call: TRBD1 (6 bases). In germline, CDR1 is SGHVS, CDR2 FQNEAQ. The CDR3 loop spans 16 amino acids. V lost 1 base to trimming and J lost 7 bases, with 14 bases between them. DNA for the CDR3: TGTGCCAGCAGCTTAGGGGGGCGCTTCTCCAATTCACCCCTCCACTTT. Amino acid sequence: CASSLGGRFSNSPLHF.

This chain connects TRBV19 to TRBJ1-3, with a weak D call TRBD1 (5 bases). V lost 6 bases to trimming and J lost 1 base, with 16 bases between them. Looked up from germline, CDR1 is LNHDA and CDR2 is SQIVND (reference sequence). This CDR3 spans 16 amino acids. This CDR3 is CASSPRTQGSGNTIYF. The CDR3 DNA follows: TGTGCCAGTAGCCCCCGAACCCAGGGATCTGGAAACACCATATATTTT.

Here the CDR3 DNA reads TGTGCCTGGAGGGGTCTCGACGAGCAGTACTTC. This encodes CAWRGLDEQYF. The chain combines TRBV30 with TRBJ2-7; D is uncertain. V was cut by 3 bases and J by 5 bases, with 8 bases left in between. The CDR3 runs 11 residues. Per germline, CDR1 GTSNPN and CDR2 SVGIG (reference sequence).

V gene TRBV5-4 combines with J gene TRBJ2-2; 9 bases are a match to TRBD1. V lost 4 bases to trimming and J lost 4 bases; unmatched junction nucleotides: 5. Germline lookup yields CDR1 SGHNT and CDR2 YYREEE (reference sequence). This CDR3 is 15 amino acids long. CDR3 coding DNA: TGTGCCAGCAGCCTGGGACAGGGTGGCACCGGGGAGCTGTTTTTT. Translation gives CASSLGQGGTGELFF.